This is a list of T cell receptor beta chains from one sample in a study of human T cells and chemical hapten exposure. MiXCR, run by TCRdb on the RACE reads, gives a single entry per CDR3 protein. The repertoire has 45,000 to 65,000 distinct CDR3 sequences, more than 8% of them found once; the top ten carry 9.6%. The input for sequencing was whole blood, taken in connection with sensitization to the hapten diphenylcyclopropenone (DPC). Source of these receptors: a man aged 35-49 years with alopecia areata. Some clones in this sample may be carry-over from other donors' samples. Both conserved end residues are part of each CDR3. The D gene is left open where the match is weak. A row's size may be missing; if present it is once, few, many or a size class.

>TRBV18|TRBD2|NA|TRBJ2-7|17
CASSYLGLAGAADEQYF
TGTGCCAGCTCATATCTGGGACTAGCGGGAGCCGCGGACGAGCAGTACTTC
>TRBV7-8|NA|few|TRBJ2-3|17
CASSPTLLAQGTDTQYF
TGTGCCAGCAGCCCCACCCTACTAGCACAGGGCACAGATACGCAGTATTTT
>TRBV7-2|TRBD2|few|TRBJ2-1|17
CASSLEVSSGRYNEQFF
TGTGCCAGCAGCTTAGAGGTTTCTAGCGGGCGGTACAATGAGCAGTTCTTC
>TRBV5-1|NA|few|TRBJ2-5|15
CASSRMVQAQETQYF
TGCGCCAGCAGCCGCATGGTCCAGGCCCAAGAGACCCAGTACTTC
>TRBV6-5|TRBD1|NA|TRBJ2-3|15
CASRPDRGSADTRYF
TGTGCCAGCAGACCGGACAGGGGGAGTGCAGATACGCGGTATTTT
>TRBV7-9|TRBD2|many|TRBJ2-1|15
CASSTGGSPINEQFF
TGTGCCAGCAGCACCGGCGGGAGTCCCATCAATGAGCAGTTCTTC
>TRBV6-1|NA|few|TRBJ2-2|15
CASSEGGAGTGELFF
TGTGCCAGCAGTGAAGGGGGAGCGGGTACCGGGGAGCTGTTTTTT
>TRBV7-2|TRBD2|few|TRBJ2-5|13
CASSRTSQETQYF
TGTGCCAGCAGTAGGACTAGCCAAGAGACCCAGTACTTC
>TRBV12-3/TRBV12-4|TRBD1|NA|TRBJ2-7|16
CATSVSPRGGSHEQYF
TGTGCCACCTCAGTTTCTCCCCGAGGGGGCTCTCACGAGCAGTACTTC
>TRBV20-1|NA|many|TRBJ1-5|13
CSVGRSSNQPQHF
TGCAGTGTAGGACGTAGTAGCAATCAGCCCCAGCATTTT
>TRBV20-1|TRBD1|few|TRBJ2-1|13
CSAMDRVLNEQFF
TGCAGTGCTATGGACAGGGTATTAAATGAGCAGTTCTTC
>TRBV29-1|NA|few|TRBJ2-7|12
CSVRSPAYEQYF
TGCAGCGTCCGATCTCCGGCCTACGAGCAGTACTTC
>TRBV20-1|NA|few|TRBJ2-5|11
CSANSQETQYF
TGCAGTGCTAACTCTCAAGAGACCCAGTACTTC
>TRBV5-6|NA|NA|TRBJ2-7|13
CASSDPQTYEQYF
TGTGCCAGCAGCGATCCTCAGACTTACGAGCAGTACTTC
>TRBV4-1|NA|NA|TRBJ2-1|13
CASSQVEAGKQFF
TGCGCCAGCAGCCAAGTAGAGGCGGGGAAGCAGTTCTTC
>TRBV3-1|NA|NA|TRBJ1-1|12
CASSQSNTEAFF
TGTGCCAGCAGCCAATCGAACACTGAAGCTTTCTTT